This TCR beta chain was recorded in a study of graft-versus-host responses after intestinal transplantation. Across the whole study: Uniformly, recipients were administered anti-thymocyte globulin induction with subsequent tacrolimus and steroids for two to three years.

Study-level results: Researchers found peak circulating GvH clone levels linked to early post-transplant HvG declines. Researchers found GvH clones in recipient marrow, and some showed up first in ileum or blood.

Concerning this clone: Its antigen is unknown.

Only in-frame clones appear in the TCRdb table, and some are missing; sequencing was by immunoSEQ multiplex PCR. Of 75,000 to 100,000 clones listed, under 85% are singletons. Germline loops: CDR1 LNHNV, CDR2 YYDKDF (reference sequence). V dropped 1 base and J dropped 3 bases, with 10 bases sitting between them. This CDR3 comprises 15 residues. The source was unstimulated CD8+ T cells sorted from spleen or lymph node cells, collected before intestinal transplant. The chain joins TRBV15 to TRBJ2-1; no reliable D call. This sequence originates from a human donor who received an intestinal transplant. CDR3 DNA: TGTGCCACCAGCAGAGGGGCCCTCTTCTACAATGAGCAGTTCTTC. Translation: CATSRGALFYNEQFF.